These 19 T cell receptor beta chains were sequenced from one sample in a study of T cell repertoires in ileal Crohn's disease. The data were produced by immunoSEQ multiplex PCR, yet TCRdb's version contains in-frame clones alone and is incomplete. The profile shows 3,500 to 4,500 clones, around 74% of them singletons. Sequenced input: ileal tissue. These receptors all come from an adult with Crohn's disease.

This clone was counted only a few times. The chain combines TRBV9 with TRBJ2-5, with 9 bases identical to TRBD2. Trimming at V came to 1 base and at J to 2 bases, leaving 0 bases not matched to a gene. CDR1 SGDLS and CDR2 YYNGEE come from the germline V gene. This CDR3 region has 14 residues. The CDR3 DNA sequence: TGTGCCAGCAGCGTACTAGCGGGACAAGAGACCCAGTACTTC. This gives the protein CASSVLAGQETQYF.

This clone was recorded a few times. The rearrangement joins TRBV5-6 to TRBJ1-6; TRBD1 agrees at 7 bases. The V segment lost 4 bases and the J segment 5 bases; nucleotides outside the gene matches: 9. Germline assignment: CDR1 SGHDT and CDR2 YYEEEE. The CDR3 length is 16 residues. CDR3 DNA: TGTGCCAGCAGCCGTATACGGGACAGAGATAATTCACCCCTCCACTTT. Protein: CASSRIRDRDNSPLHF.

This clone has only a few counts. The chain uses TRBV7-9 and TRBJ1-2; the D is unclear. Germline-derived CDR1 and CDR2 are SEHNR and FQNEAQ (reference sequence). The CDR3 totals 14 residues. V lost 1 base and J 8 bases, leaving 14 bases between the germline ends. The CDR3 DNA reads TGTGCCAGCAGCTTAGTTAGTGAAGAGGAGGGCTACACCTTC. This translates into CASSLVSEEEGYTF.

The chain is built from TRBV15 and TRBJ1-1; D is ambiguous. Germline CDR1 LNHNV, CDR2 YYDKDF (reference sequence). Trimming pared 1 base from V and 4 bases from J, leaving 10 bases between. The CDR3 has 14 amino acids. CDR3 bases: TGTGCCACCAGCAGAGGGGGAGACGGCACTGAAGCTTTCTTT. Translated: CATSRGGDGTEAFF.

The CDR3 DNA is TGTGCTAGTGGCACCGGGGGACCTTATGGGGTTGAGCAGTTCTTC. Translation gives CASGTGGPYGVEQFF. The genes are TRBV12-5 and TRBJ2-1; a weak D match, TRBD2 (6 bases). CDR3 length equals 15 residues. The V gene's germline CDR1 is LGHNT and CDR2 FRNRAP. Trimming removed 6 bases at V and 9 bases at J, with 21 bases between.

CDR3 coding DNA: TGCAGCGCCCCCGCGGCCCAGGGCTGGAACTATGGCTACACCTTC. Its protein is CSAPAAQGWNYGYTF. The V and J genes are TRBV29-1 and TRBJ1-2, with a possible D match to TRBD1 (5 bases). The CDR3 totals 15 residues. Looked up from germline, CDR1 is SQVTM and CDR2 is ANQGSEA. V lost 7 bases to trimming and J lost 2 bases, with 20 bases between them.

The chain recombines TRBV11-1 with TRBJ1-2; maybe TRBD1 (6 bases). The CDR3 runs to 14 residues. Trimming took off 1 base at V and 7 bases at J, with 13 bases between the two ends. Germline V CDR1 and CDR2: SGHAT, FQDESV (reference sequence). CDR3 protein: CASSLGRGARGYTF. CDR3 sequence (DNA): TGTGCCAGCAGCTTAGGTCGGGGGGCGCGTGGCTACACCTTC.

This clone was seen a single time. V is TRBV6-1 and J is TRBJ2-2; D possibly corresponds to TRBD1 (6 bases). This CDR3 spans 13 amino acids. V was cut by 3 bases and J by 6 bases, with 8 bases left in between. CDR1 MNHNS and CDR2 SASEGT come from the germline V gene. CDR3 sequence (DNA): TGTGCCAGCAGTGACAGGGGACCCGGGGAGCTGTTTTTT. It is translated as CASSDRGPGELFF.

The V call is TRBV2, the J call TRBJ2-5; 8 bases agree with TRBD2. The J segment lost 2 bases and the V segment lost 6 bases, leaving 5 bases of the junction unmatched. The CDR3 sequence is 14 residues long. Germline V gene data show CDR1 as SNHLY and CDR2 as FYNNEI. CDR3 protein: CASSPTSEQETQYF. CDR3 DNA: TGTGCCAGCAGCCCGACTAGCGAACAAGAGACCCAGTACTTC.

This clone has just one count. The rearrangement links TRBV30 to TRBJ1-5, with D tentatively TRBD1 (6 bases). The germline V gene encodes CDR1 GTSNPN and CDR2 SVGIG (reference sequence). The CDR3 runs to 13 residues. V was pared by 1 base and J by 6 bases, with 10 bases between. The CDR3 bases are TGTGCCTGGAGTGGGGGGGGCGGTCAGCCCCAGCATTTT. Amino acid sequence: CAWSGGGGQPQHF.

This chain's CDR3 is CASSGQGMGGYTF. For the CDR3, the DNA is TGTGCCAGCAGCGGACAGGGGATGGGTGGCTACACCTTC. This chain connects TRBV2 to TRBJ1-2; 9 positions match TRBD1. Germline V gene sequence: CDR1 SNHLY, CDR2 FYNNEI. V dropped 6 bases and J dropped 7; count of bases not matched to a gene: 6. The CDR3 sequence is 13 residues long. Using reference TRBV2 and TRBJ1-2 for the parts outside the CDR3, the full variable domain is EPEVTQTPSHQVTQMGQEVILRCVPISNHLYFYWYRQILGQKVEFLVSFYNNEISEKSEIFDDQFSVERPDGSNFTLKIRSTKLEDSAMYFCASSGQGMGGYTFGSGTRLTVV.

This chain joins TRBV19 and TRBJ1-5; a weak D match, TRBD1 (5 bases). The germline V gene has CDR1 LNHDA and CDR2 SQIVND (reference sequence). Between the trimmed V and J ends, which lost 3 bases and 0 bases, there was a span of 15 bases. The CDR3 has 17 residues. The CDR3 reads CASSIGAGRDSNQPQHF. The CDR3 bases are TGTGCCAGTAGTATTGGAGCAGGGAGGGATAGCAATCAGCCCCAGCATTTT.

The chain's CDR3 is CASSLAQVYSGANVLTF. CDR3 coding DNA: TGTGCCAGCTCTCTCGCACAGGTTTACTCTGGGGCCAACGTCCTGACTTTC. The chain couples TRBV18 to TRBJ2-6, with D tentatively TRBD1 (5 bases). CDR3 length: 17 amino acids. V lost 6 bases and J 0 bases, leaving 15 bases between the germline ends. Germline values: CDR1 KGHSH, CDR2 LQKENI.

This chain connects TRBV7-2 to TRBJ2-2; no firm D call. V lost 3 bases to trimming and J lost 7 bases, with 12 bases between them. The length of the CDR3 is 14 residues. Germline lookup yields CDR1 SGHTA and CDR2 FQGNSA. CDR3 DNA: TGTGCCAGCAGCTTTTCTACGGGTATCGGGGAGCTGTTTTTT. This codes for CASSFSTGIGELFF.

In its sample, this clone is large (0.1 to 1%). The gene calls are TRBV7-4 and TRBJ1-1, with D perhaps TRBD1 (6 bases). The CDR3 consists of 15 residues. The V and J ends lost 0 bases and 1 base respectively, with 9 bases between them. The V gene's germline CDR1 is SGHVT and CDR2 SQSDAQ. DNA for the CDR3: TGTGCCAGCAGCTTAGCGGGACACCCGAACACTGAAGCTTTCTTT. Its translation is CASSLAGHPNTEAFF.

This clone was counted between two and nine times. J is TRBJ2-1 and V is TRBV7-6; weak D call: TRBD1 (6 bases). The CDR3 contains 12 residues. Germline CDR1 reads SGHVS; CDR2 reads FNYEAQ. The ends were cut back, 4 bases at V and 9 bases at J, with 10 bases in the middle. The CDR3 region is CASSSLGGEQFF. The DNA for the CDR3 is TGTGCCAGCAGCTCCCTAGGGGGTGAGCAGTTCTTC.

The chain employs TRBV6-1 and TRBJ1-2, with 8 positions matching TRBD1. The J segment lost 7 bases and the V segment lost 6 bases, leaving 10 bases of the junction unmatched. Germline CDR1 MNHNS, CDR2 SASEGT. This CDR3 is built from 14 residues. The CDR3 DNA sequence: TGTGCCAGCAGCTCCACCCGGACAGGGATTGGCTACACCTTC. As protein: CASSSTRTGIGYTF.

CDR3 amino acids: CASSRDRRINTEAFF. The CDR3 nucleotides read TGTGCCAGCAGCCGAGACAGGAGGATTAACACTGAAGCTTTCTTT. The chain uses TRBV9 and TRBJ1-1; D possibly corresponds to TRBD1 (6 bases). Deletions cut 4 bases from V and 2 bases from J, with 15 bases between. This CDR3 has 15 residues. Germline assignment: CDR1 SGDLS and CDR2 YYNGEE.

CDR3 amino acids: CASSLGTANSPLHF. The CDR3 DNA is TGTGCCAGCAGCTTAGGGACAGCTAATTCACCCCTCCACTTT. V gene TRBV7-2 combines with J gene TRBJ1-6; a possible D gene is TRBD1 (6 bases). The CDR3 consists of 14 residues. Trimming removed 1 base from V and 6 bases from J, with 7 bases in between. Germline assignment: CDR1 SGHTA and CDR2 FQGNSA.